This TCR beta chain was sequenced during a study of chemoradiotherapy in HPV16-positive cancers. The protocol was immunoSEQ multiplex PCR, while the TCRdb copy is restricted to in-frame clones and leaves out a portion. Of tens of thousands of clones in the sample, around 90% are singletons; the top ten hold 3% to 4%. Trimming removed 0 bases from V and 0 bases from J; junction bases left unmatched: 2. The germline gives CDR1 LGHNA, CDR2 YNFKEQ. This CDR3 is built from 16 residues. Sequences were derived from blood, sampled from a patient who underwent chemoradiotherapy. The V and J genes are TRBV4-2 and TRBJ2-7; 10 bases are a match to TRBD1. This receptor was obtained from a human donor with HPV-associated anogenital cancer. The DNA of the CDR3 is TGTGCCAGCAGCCAAGAGGGACAGGGGTTCTCCTACGAGCAGTACTTC. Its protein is CASSQEGQGFSYEQYF.